The subject of this entry is one TCR beta chain. The target antigen is unknown. The sample is drawn from a study of shared clonotypes between healthy human individuals. Using immunoSEQ multiplex PCR, the repertoire was profiled, and TCRdb retains in-frame clones only, with some absent. The sample has roughly 2,500,000 clones, 93% seen once. General study results and limits: An effect of sequencing depth on clonotype sharing among donors was expected.

Splitting the CD4+ cells yielded a CD45RA+ naive subset and a CD45RA-negative memory subset. V was cut by 4 bases and J by 5 bases, with 6 bases left in between. This CDR3 contains 12 residues. CDR1 and CDR2 from the germline V gene are MNHEY and SVGAGI. This sequence originates from a man aged 18 to 30 in good health. Some clones in this sample may be carry-over from other donors' samples. The sample consisted of naive CD4+ T cells from PBMCs. Stated subset: CD45RA+ positively selected. The chain links TRBV6-5 to TRBJ2-4, with D unresolved. CDR3: CASSSAENIQYF. Written as DNA, the CDR3 is TGTGCCAGCAGTTCTGCAGAAAACATTCAGTACTTC.